The present TCR beta chain was sequenced within a study of identical twins. Regarding the study as a whole: Twins' surplus sharing was weaker for beta out-of-frame sequences. Models underestimated out-of-frame TCR alpha sharing in monozygotic twins. Whereas memory repertoires showed no such difference, abundant cord blood beta clonotypes carried fewer insertions.

Unique molecular identifiers were present on cDNA, and template switching added a universal primer site. One entry per CDR3 protein results from TCRdb running MiXCR on the 5' RACE reads. This repertoire shows 220,000 or so distinct CDR3 sequences, about 7% found once; its top ten account for 3.5% to 4%. This clonotype was counted at least ten times. No antigen is known for it. The germline gives CDR1 SEHNR, CDR2 FQNEAQ (reference sequence). The CDR3 is 15 amino acids. With V trimmed by 3 bases and J by 7 bases, 8 bases remained unmatched. The sample was also linked to a second study, of yellow fever vaccine responses in identical twins.

This TCR was recovered from a young woman in good health. This chain connects TRBV7-9 to TRBJ2-1, with 8 bases matching TRBD2. The specimen was memory (CD45RO+) T cells sorted from blood. This chain's CDR3 is CASSFASAGVNEQFF. As DNA, the CDR3 is TGTGCCAGCAGCTTTGCTTCAGCGGGAGTGAATGAGCAGTTCTTC.